This T cell receptor (beta chain) comes out of a study of HIV-infected children after antiretroviral therapy interruption. Study at large: Interruption-arm sampling covered weeks 0, 12, interruption end (24 or 48), and about 3 years post-study. Study outcomes and limitations: Sorted CD45RA+ naive cells might include minor non-naive CD45RA+ cells.

Treatment: PENTA 11 planned treatment interruption arm or continuous ART arm. RNA-based 3' RACE libraries used unique molecular identifiers. TCRdb re-called the 3' RACE reads with MiXCR, one entry per CDR3 protein. The table has about 89,000 distinct CDR3 sequences, around 6.9% seen once. Germline V gene lookup returns CDR1 SGHTA and CDR2 FQGNSA. V was pared by 5 bases and J by 0 bases, with 6 bases of the junction left unmatched. This CDR3 comprises 15 residues. Many counts were recorded for this clonotype. What it binds is not known. The chain carries TRBV7-2 and TRBJ1-2; 7 nucleotides match TRBD1. The TCR originated in a pool of human donors with HIV. Sample: CD45RA+ CD4+ T cells from PBMCs, pooled from several time points, taken from a donor given antiretroviral therapy, either interrupted or continuous. The subset was: naive CD4+ CD45RA+ CD45RO- T cells. The CDR3 here is CASSTDRASNYGYTF. Here the CDR3 DNA reads TGTGCCAGCAGCACCGACAGGGCGTCTAACTATGGCTACACCTTC.